A selection of T cell receptor beta chains follows, all from one sample in a study of OX40 agonist ivuxolimab in advanced cancers. The assay was immunoSEQ multiplex PCR, and TCRdb's table has in-frame clones only and misses some. The sample consists of about 110,000 clones, 90% of them appearing once. The sample was CD4+ or CD8+ T cells sorted from blood, taken in a trial of the OX40 agonist ivuxolimab. Receptors originate from an adult with an advanced solid tumor such as melanoma, head and neck, liver or kidney cancer. Each CDR3 is given with its conserved first and last residue. A D gene is named only where the DNA matches it firmly. Clone size is not always given. Where it is, it says once, few, many or a class for expanded clones.

.,TRBV30,TRBJ1-3,.,TGTGCCTTTCAGCTCGTCCCGGGGAGCTCTGGAAACACCATATATTTT,CAFQLVPGSSGNTIYF
.,TRBV20-1,TRBJ1-1,.,TGCAGTGTTGGGGGGTTCACTGAAGCTTTCTTT,CSVGGFTEAFF
.,TRBV19,TRBJ2-7,TRBD1,TGTGCCAGTAGTCCCCTGCCGGGACAGGGCTACGAGCAGTACTTC,CASSPLPGQGYEQYF
few,TRBV30,TRBJ1-2,TRBD1,TGTGCCTGGAGTGCGTCAGGGGGCGGGAGCACCTTC,CAWSASGGGSTF
.,TRBV4-2,TRBJ2-1,TRBD2,TGTGCCAGCAGCCAAGATAGGGGCCTAGCGGCCCCCAATGAGCAGTTCTTC,CASSQDRGLAAPNEQFF
once,TRBV10-3,TRBJ2-1,.,TGTGCCATCAGGGGGGGCGGCAGGGGAACCTACAATGAGCAGTTCTTC,CAIRGGGRGTYNEQFF
few,TRBV2,TRBJ1-5,.,TGTGCCGGGGCGAGGGACATTGATCAGCCCCAGCATTTT,CAGARDIDQPQHF
.,TRBV7-2,TRBJ2-5,.,TGTGCCAGCAGCTTCGGGGGCCTTCGAGAGACCCAGTACTTC,CASSFGGLRETQYF
.,TRBV28,TRBJ1-2,.,TGTGCCAGCAGTCCCTCCGCGGGCCAGGGGAGGGGTGATGGTGAGGCTAACTATGGCTACACCTTC,CASSPSAGQGRGDGEANYGYTF
.,TRBV15,TRBJ1-2,TRBD1,TGTGCCACCAGCACCGGGACAGGGGGAATCTATGGCTACACCTTC,CATSTGTGGIYGYTF
.,TRBV29-1,TRBJ1-2,.,TGCAGCGTTGCTGGGGCAGGAGGCAACTATGGCTACACCTTC,CSVAGAGGNYGYTF
.,TRBV7-9,TRBJ2-5,TRBD1,TGTGCCAGCAGCTCGTCAGGGGGCTCGACCCAGTACTTC,CASSSSGGSTQYF
.,TRBV27,TRBJ1-2,.,TGTGCCAGCAGCACGGTCAGGGATAACTATGGCTACACCTTC,CASSTVRDNYGYTF
.,TRBV7-3,TRBJ2-6,.,TGTGCCAGCAGCTTAACGCCGGTCTCTGGGGCCAACGTCCTGACTTTC,CASSLTPVSGANVLTF
.,TRBV27,TRBJ2-7,TRBD2,TGTGCCAGCAGTCGACTAGCTGGGCAACAGTACTTC,CASSRLAGQQYF